This T cell receptor beta chain stems from a study of T-cell reconstitution after alpha-beta-depleted transplantation in children. Unique molecular identifiers were built into the TCRbeta library. TCRdb reprocessed the PCR reads with MiXCR, giving one entry per CDR3 protein. The data contain some 240,000 distinct CDR3 sequences, 9.7% of them singletons. This clonotype has only a few counts. This CDR3 has 15 amino acids. V was cut by 1 base and J by 5 bases, with 13 bases left in between. The TCR originated in a human donor who donated a stem cell graft to a child with SCID. The chain carries TRBV12-3 or TRBV12-4 and TRBJ2-3, with D maybe TRBD1 (5 bases). The sequences come from PBMCs from the stem cell graft donor, collected from the stem cell graft. In DNA form, the CDR3 reads TGTGCCAGCAGTTTAGGCAGGGAACTCAGAGATACGCAGTATTTT. It encodes CASSLGRELRDTQYF.